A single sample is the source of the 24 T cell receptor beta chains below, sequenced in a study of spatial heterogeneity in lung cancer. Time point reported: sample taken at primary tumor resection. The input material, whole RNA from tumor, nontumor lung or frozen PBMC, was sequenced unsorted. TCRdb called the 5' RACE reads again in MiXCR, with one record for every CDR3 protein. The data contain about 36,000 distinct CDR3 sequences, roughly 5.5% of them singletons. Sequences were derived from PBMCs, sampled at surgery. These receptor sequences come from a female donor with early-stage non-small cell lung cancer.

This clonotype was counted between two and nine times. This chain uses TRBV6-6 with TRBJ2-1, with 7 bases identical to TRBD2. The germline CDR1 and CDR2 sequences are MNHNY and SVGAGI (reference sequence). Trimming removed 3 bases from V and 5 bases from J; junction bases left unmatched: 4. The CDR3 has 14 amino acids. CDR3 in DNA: TGTGCCAGCAGTTATGGGGGGGGTAACAATGAGCAGTTCTTC. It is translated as CASSYGGGNNEQFF.

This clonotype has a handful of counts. The CDR3 loop is CASSNPDRETIRNQPQHF. The DNA for the CDR3 is TGTGCCAGCAGTAACCCGGACAGGGAAACAATAAGAAATCAGCCCCAGCATTTT. V and J are TRBV6-1 and TRBJ1-5; 8 bases agree with TRBD1. The length of the CDR3 is 18 residues. J was trimmed by 4 bases and V by 5 bases; bases with no gene match: 16. Germline V gene data show CDR1 as MNHNS and CDR2 as SASEGT.

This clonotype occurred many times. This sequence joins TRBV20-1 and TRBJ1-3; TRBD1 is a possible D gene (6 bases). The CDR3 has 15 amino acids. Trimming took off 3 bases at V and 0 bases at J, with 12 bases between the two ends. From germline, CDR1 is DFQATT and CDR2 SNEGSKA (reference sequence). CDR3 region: CSARGGTNSGNTIYF. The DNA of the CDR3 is TGCAGTGCTAGGGGGGGCACAAACTCTGGAAACACCATATATTTT.

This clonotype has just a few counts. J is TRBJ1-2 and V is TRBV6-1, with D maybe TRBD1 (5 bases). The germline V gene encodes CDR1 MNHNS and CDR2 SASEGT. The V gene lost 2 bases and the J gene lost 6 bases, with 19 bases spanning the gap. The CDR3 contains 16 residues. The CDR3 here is CASSEYGSGRVDGYTF. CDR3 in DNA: TGTGCCAGCAGTGAATACGGCTCGGGCAGGGTCGATGGCTACACCTTC.

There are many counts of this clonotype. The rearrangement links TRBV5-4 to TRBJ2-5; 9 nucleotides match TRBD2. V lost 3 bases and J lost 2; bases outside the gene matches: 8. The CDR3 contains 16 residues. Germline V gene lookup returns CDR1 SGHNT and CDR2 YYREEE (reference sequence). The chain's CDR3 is CASSYPAGGVQETQYF. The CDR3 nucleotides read TGTGCCAGCAGCTACCCAGCGGGGGGCGTACAAGAGACCCAGTACTTC.

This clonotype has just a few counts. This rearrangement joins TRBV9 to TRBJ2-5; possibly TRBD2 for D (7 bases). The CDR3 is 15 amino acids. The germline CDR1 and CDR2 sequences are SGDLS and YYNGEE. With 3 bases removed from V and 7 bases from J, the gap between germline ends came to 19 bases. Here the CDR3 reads CASSAHGGARGTQYF. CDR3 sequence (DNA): TGTGCCAGCAGCGCCCATGGGGGGGCCAGGGGGACCCAGTACTTC.

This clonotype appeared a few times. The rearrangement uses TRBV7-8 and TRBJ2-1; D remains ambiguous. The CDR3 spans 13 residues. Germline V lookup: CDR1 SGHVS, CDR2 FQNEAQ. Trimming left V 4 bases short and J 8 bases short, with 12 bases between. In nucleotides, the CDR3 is TGTGCCAGCAGCTGGGCTATTTTCGATGAGCAGTTCTTC. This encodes CASSWAIFDEQFF.

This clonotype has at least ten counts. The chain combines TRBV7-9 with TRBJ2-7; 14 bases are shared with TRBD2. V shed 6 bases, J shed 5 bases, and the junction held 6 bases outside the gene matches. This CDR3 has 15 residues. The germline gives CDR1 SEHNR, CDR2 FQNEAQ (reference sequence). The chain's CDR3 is CASREGLAGGHEQYF. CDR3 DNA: TGTGCCAGCAGGGAAGGACTAGCGGGAGGCCACGAGCAGTACTTC.

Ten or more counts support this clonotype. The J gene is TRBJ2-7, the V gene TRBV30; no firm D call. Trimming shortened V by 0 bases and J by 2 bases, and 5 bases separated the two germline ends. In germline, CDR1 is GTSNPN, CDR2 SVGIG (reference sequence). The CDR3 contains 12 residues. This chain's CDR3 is CAWSVIPYEQYF. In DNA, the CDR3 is TGTGCCTGGAGTGTCATCCCCTACGAGCAGTACTTC.

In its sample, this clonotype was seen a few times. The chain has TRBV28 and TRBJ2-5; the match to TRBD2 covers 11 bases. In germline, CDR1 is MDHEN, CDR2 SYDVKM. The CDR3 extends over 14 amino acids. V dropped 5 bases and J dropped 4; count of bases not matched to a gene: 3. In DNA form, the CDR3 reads TGTGCCAGCAGTATTCTAGCGGGAGGAGAGACCCAGTACTTC. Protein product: CASSILAGGETQYF.

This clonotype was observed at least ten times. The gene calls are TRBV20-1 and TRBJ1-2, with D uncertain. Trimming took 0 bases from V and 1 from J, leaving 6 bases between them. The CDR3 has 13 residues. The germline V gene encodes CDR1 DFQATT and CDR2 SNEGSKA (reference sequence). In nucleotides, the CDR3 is TGCAGTGCTAGAGATGGGGTTAACTATGGCTACACCTTC. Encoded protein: CSARDGVNYGYTF.

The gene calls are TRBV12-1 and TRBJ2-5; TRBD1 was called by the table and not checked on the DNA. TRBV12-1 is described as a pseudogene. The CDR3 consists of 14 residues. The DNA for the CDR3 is TGTGCCAGCCACCGCTCAAGGGGGCAAGAGACCCAGTACTTC. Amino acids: CASHRSRGQETQYF.

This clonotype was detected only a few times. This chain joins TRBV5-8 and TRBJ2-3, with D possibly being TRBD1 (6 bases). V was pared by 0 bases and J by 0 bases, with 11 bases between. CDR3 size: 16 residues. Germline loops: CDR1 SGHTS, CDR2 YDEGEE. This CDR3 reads CASSLAQGSSTDTQYF. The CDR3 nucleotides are TGTGCCAGCAGCTTGGCCCAGGGGTCTAGCACAGATACGCAGTATTTT.

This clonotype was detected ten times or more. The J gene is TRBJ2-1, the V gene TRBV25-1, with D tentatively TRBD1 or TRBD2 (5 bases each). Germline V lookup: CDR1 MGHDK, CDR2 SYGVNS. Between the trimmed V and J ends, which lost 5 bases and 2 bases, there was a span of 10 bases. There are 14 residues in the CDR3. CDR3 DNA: TGTGCCAGCAGTTGGACGGGGCCCTACAATGAGCAGTTCTTC. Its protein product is CASSWTGPYNEQFF. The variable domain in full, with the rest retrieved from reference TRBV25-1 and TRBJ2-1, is EADIYQTPRYLVIGTGKKITLECSQTMGHDKMYWYQQDPGMELHLIHYSYGVNSTEKGDLSSESTVSRIRTEHFPLTLESARPSHTSQYLCASSWTGPYNEQFFGPGTRLTVL.

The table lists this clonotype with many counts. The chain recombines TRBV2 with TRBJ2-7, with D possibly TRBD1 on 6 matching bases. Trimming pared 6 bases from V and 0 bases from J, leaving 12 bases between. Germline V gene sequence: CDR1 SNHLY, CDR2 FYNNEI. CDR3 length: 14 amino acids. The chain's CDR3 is CASSPTGISYEQYF. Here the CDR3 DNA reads TGTGCCAGCAGCCCAACAGGGATCTCCTACGAGCAGTACTTC.

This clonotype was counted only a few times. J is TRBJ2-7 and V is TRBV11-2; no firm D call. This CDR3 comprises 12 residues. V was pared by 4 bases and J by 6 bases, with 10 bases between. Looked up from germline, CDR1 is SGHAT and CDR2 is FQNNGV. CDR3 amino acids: CASSSPPLEQYF. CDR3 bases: TGTGCCAGCAGCTCCCCGCCCCTCGAGCAGTACTTC.

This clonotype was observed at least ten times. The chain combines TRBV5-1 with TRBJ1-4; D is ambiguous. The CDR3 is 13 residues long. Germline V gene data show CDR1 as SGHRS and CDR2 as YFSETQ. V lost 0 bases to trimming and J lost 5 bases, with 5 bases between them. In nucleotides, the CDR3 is TGCGCCAGCAGCTTGGATCCAAATGAAAAACTGTTTTTT. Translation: CASSLDPNEKLFF.

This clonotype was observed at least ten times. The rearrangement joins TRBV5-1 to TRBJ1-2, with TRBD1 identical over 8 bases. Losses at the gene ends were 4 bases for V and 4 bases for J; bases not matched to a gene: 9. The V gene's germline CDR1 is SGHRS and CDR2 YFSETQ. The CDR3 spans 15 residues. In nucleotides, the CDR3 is TGCGCCAGCAGCGGAGGGACAGGAGCCATCTATGGCTACACCTTC. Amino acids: CASSGGTGAIYGYTF.

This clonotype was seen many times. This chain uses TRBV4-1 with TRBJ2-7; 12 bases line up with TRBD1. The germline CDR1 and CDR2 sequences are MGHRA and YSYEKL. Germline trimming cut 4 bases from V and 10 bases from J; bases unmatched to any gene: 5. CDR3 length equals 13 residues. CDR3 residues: CASSRGTGGAQYF. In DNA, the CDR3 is TGCGCCAGCAGCCGAGGGACAGGGGGCGCCCAGTACTTC.

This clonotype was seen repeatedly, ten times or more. CDR3 DNA sequence: TGTGCCAGCAGAAGGACTAGCGGAACCTACGAGCAGTACTTC. The encoded protein is CASRRTSGTYEQYF. This rearrangement joins TRBV2 to TRBJ2-7, with 10 bases lining up with TRBD2. J gave up 2 bases and V 6 bases, and 4 bases lay outside the gene matches. This CDR3 has 14 amino acids. The germline V gene encodes CDR1 SNHLY and CDR2 FYNNEI.

CDR3 sequence (DNA): TGCGCCAGCAGCCCCCTGGGACAGAGCAACTATGGCTACACCTTC. This sequence encodes CASSPLGQSNYGYTF. The V and J genes are TRBV5-1 and TRBJ1-2; 7 bases align to TRBD1. The germline V gene encodes CDR1 SGHRS and CDR2 YFSETQ. V dropped 4 bases and J dropped 2; count of bases not matched to a gene: 8. The CDR3 loop spans 15 amino acids.

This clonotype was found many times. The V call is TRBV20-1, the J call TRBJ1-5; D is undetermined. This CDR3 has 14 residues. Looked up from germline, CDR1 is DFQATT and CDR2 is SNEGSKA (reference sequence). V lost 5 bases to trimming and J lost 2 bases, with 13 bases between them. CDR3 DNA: TGCAGTGCTCGTGCCCCAGAAGGCAATCAGCCCCAGCATTTT. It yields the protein CSARAPEGNQPQHF.

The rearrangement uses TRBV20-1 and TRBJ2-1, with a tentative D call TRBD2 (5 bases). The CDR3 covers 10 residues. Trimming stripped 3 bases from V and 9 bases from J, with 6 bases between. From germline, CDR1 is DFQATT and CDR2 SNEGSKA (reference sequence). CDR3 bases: TGCAGTGCTAGGGGGAGTGAGCAGTTCTTC. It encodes CSARGSEQFF.

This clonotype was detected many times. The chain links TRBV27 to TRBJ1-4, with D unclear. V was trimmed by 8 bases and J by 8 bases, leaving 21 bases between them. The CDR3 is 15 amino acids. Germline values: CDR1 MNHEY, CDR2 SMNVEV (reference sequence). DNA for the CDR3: TGTGCCAGCCAACCCCGAAGGGAACACGGAGAAAAACTGTTTTTT. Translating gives CASQPRREHGEKLFF.